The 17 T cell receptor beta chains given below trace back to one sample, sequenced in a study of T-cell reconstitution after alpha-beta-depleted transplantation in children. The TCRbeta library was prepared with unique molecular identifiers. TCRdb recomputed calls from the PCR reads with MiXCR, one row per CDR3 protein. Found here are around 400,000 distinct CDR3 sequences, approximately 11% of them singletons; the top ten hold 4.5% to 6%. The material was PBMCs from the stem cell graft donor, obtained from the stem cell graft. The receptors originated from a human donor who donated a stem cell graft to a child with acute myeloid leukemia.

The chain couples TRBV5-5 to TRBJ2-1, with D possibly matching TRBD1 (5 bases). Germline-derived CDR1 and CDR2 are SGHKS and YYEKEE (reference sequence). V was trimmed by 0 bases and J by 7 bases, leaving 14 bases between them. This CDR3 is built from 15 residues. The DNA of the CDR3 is TGTGCCAGCAGCTTGGTGGGCAGGGCTGGGAATGAGCAGTTCTTC. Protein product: CASSLVGRAGNEQFF.

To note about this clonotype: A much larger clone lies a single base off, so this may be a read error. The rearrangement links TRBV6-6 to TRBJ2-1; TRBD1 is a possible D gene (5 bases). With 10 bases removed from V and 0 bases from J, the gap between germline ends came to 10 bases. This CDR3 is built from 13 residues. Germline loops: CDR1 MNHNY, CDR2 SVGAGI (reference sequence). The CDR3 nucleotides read TGTGCCATCAGGGCAGGCTCCTACAATGAGCAGTTCTTC. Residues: CAIRAGSYNEQFF.

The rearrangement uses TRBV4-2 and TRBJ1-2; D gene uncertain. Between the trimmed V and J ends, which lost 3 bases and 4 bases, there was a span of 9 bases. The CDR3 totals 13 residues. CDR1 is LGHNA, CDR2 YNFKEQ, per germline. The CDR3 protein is CASSQTVTYGYTF. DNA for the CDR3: TGTGCCAGCAGCCAGACGGTTACCTATGGCTACACCTTC.

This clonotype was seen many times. The CDR3 spells CASSSSGGTEAFF. The CDR3 nucleotides are TGTGCCAGCAGCTCCTCAGGGGGGACTGAAGCTTTCTTT. The chain is built from TRBV11-2 and TRBJ1-1; 7 bases map to TRBD1. Trimming took 4 bases from V and 5 from J; bases not matched to a gene: 4. The CDR3 is 13 residues long. Germline CDR1 and CDR2: SGHAT and FQNNGV.

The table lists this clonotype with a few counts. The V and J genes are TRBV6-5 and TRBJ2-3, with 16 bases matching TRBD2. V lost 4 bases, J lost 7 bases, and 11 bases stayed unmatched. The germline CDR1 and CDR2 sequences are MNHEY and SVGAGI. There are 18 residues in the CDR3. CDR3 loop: CASSWGGTSGGEGNTQYF. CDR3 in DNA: TGTGCCAGCAGTTGGGGGGGGACTAGCGGGGGGGAGGGGAATACGCAGTATTTT.

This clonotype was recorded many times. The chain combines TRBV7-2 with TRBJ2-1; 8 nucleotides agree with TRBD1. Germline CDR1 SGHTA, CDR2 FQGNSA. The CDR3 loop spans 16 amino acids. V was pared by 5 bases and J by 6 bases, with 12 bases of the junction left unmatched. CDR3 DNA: TGTGCCAGCAGCCCAAAGACAGGGGCCCCCCCCAATGAGCAGTTCTTC. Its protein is CASSPKTGAPPNEQFF.

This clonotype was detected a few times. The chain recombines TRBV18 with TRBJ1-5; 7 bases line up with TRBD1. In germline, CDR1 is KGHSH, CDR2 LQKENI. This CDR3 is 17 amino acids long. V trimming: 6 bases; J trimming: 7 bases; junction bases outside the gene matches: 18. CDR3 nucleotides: TGTGCCAGCTCCCCTGGACAGGCGTCGGGGTCTCGGCAGCCCCAGCATTTT. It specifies CASSPGQASGSRQPQHF. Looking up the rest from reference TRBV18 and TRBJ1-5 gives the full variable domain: NAGVMQNPRHLVRRRGQEARLRCSPMKGHSHVYWYRQLPEEGLKFMVYLQKENIIDESGMPKERFSAEFPKEGPSILRIQQVVRGDSAAYFCASSPGQASGSRQPQHFGDGTRLSIL.

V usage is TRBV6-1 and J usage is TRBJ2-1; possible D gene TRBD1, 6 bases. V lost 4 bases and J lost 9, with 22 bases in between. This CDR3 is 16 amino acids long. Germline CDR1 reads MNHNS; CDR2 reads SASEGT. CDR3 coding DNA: TGTGCCAGCAGTGGGGGGCGGTGGGGCGGCTCGAGTGAGCAGTTCTTC. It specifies CASSGGRWGGSSEQFF.

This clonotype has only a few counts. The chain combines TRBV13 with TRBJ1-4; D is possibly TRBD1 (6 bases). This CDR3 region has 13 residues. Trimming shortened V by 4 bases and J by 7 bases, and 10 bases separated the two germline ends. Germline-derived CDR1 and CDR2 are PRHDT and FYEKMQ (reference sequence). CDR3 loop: CASSSPRGEKLFF. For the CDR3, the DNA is TGTGCCAGCAGCTCTCCCAGGGGTGAAAAACTGTTTTTT.

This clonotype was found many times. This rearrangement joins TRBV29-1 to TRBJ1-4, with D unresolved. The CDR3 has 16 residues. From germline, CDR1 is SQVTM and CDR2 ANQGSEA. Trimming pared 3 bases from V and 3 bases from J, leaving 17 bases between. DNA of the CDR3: TGCAGCGTTGAGGGTGATAGCGGGTTATCTAATGAAAAACTGTTTTTT. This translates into CSVEGDSGLSNEKLFF.

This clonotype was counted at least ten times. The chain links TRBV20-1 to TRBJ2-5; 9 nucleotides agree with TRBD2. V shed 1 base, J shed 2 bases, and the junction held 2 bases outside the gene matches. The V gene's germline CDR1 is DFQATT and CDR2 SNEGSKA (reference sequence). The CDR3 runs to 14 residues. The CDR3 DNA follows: TGCAGTGCTAGAGGTAGCGGGGGACAAGAGACCCAGTACTTC. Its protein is CSARGSGGQETQYF.

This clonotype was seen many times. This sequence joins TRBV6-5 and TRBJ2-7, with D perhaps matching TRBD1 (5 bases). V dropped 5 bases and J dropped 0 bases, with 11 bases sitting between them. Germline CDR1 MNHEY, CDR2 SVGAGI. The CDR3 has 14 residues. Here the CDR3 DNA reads TGTGCCAGCAGTACAGGCCGGAGCTCCTACGAGCAGTACTTC. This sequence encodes CASSTGRSSYEQYF.

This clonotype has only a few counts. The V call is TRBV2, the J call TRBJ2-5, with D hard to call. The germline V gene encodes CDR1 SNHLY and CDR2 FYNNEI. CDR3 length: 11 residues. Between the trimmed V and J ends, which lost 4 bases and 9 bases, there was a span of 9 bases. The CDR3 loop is CASSASWAQYF. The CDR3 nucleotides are TGTGCCAGCAGTGCGTCGTGGGCCCAGTACTTC.

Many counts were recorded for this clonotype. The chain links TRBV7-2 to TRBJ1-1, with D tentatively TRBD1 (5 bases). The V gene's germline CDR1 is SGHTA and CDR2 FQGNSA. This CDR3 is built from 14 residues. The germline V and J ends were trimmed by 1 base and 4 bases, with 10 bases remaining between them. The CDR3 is CASSLVEGTTEAFF. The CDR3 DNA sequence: TGTGCCAGCAGCTTAGTGGAGGGGACCACTGAAGCTTTCTTT.

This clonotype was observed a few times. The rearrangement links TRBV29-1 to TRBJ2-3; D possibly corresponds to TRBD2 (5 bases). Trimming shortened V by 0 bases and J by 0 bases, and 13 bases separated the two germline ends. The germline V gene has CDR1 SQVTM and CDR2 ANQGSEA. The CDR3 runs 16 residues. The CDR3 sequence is CSVEEEAVPSTDTQYF. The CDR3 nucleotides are TGCAGCGTTGAAGAGGAGGCCGTCCCTAGCACAGATACGCAGTATTTT.

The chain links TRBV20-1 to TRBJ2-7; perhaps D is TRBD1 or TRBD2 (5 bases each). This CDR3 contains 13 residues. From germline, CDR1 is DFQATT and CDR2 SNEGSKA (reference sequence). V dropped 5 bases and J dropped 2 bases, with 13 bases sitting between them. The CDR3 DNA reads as TGCAGTGCTCCGGGGACGGGCCCCTACGAGCAGTACTTC. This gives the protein CSAPGTGPYEQYF.

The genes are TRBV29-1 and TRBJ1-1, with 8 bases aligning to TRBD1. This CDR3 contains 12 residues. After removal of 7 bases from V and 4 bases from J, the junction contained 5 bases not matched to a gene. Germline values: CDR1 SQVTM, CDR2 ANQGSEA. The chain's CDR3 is CSGGQVGTEAFF. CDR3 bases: TGCAGCGGGGGACAGGTGGGCACTGAAGCTTTCTTT.